The 32 T cell receptor beta chains below were found in one sample sequenced in a study of cytomegalovirus exposure and HLA in healthy donors. The PCR was carried out with 60 Vbeta primers and 13 Jbeta primers. This table comes from immunoSEQ multiplex PCR, and its TCRdb copy is limited to in-frame clones, with some not included. The sample lists about 210,000 clones; roughly 80% were seen once. The sample comprised PBMCs. Receptors originate from a man aged 35 to 55 in good health and CMV-seropositive.

This clone has only a few counts. The chain combines TRBV28 with TRBJ2-7; 9 bases line up with TRBD1. Germline V gene lookup returns CDR1 MDHEN and CDR2 SYDVKM. Trimming at V came to 2 bases and at J to 2 bases, leaving 7 bases not matched to a gene. CDR3 size: 16 residues. The CDR3 spells CASSLPGQGTTYEQYF. Here the CDR3 DNA reads TGTGCCAGCAGTTTACCCGGACAGGGGACGACCTACGAGCAGTACTTC.

This clone was picked up a small number of times. The chain links TRBV6-5 to TRBJ1-5, with D perhaps matching TRBD1 (6 bases). Per the germline V gene, CDR1 is MNHEY and CDR2 is SVGAGI. V lost 5 bases, J lost 2 bases, and 10 bases lay in between. The CDR3 sequence is 14 residues long. The CDR3 sequence: CASSEGQRNQPQHF. Here the CDR3 DNA reads TGTGCCAGCAGTGAGGGACAACGCAATCAGCCCCAGCATTTT.

The chain links TRBV6-5 to TRBJ2-1, with TRBD2 as a possible D gene (5 bases). The CDR3 loop spans 15 amino acids. The germline V gene has CDR1 MNHEY and CDR2 SVGAGI. The V end lost 4 bases, the J end lost 2 bases, and 12 bases lay between the germline ends. CDR3 in amino acids: CASSSDSPAYNEQFF. The CDR3 DNA sequence: TGTGCCAGCAGTTCGGACTCCCCAGCCTACAATGAGCAGTTCTTC.

The V and J genes are TRBV6-6 and TRBJ1-2, with D possibly TRBD1 on 5 matching bases. With 2 bases removed from V and 3 bases from J, the gap between germline ends came to 16 bases. The CDR3 spans 16 residues. Germline V gene lookup returns CDR1 MNHNY and CDR2 SVGAGI (reference sequence). CDR3 nucleotide sequence: TGTGCCAGCAGTTACCCCCACGGAACCAGGGACTATGGCTACACCTTC. Translating it yields CASSYPHGTRDYGYTF.

The chain is built from TRBV5-4 and TRBJ2-6; TRBD1 is a possible D gene (6 bases). The V and J ends lost 3 bases and 1 base respectively, with 17 bases between them. The CDR3 covers 18 residues. The germline V gene has CDR1 SGHNT and CDR2 YYREEE (reference sequence). CDR3 DNA sequence: TGTGCCAGCAGCTGGTTCGACAGGAGCCAGTCTGGGGCCAACGTCCTGACTTTC. Translated, it gives CASSWFDRSQSGANVLTF.

The rearrangement joins TRBV27 to TRBJ2-7; 9 bases are a match to TRBD1. The CDR3 runs 15 residues. Germline lookup yields CDR1 MNHEY and CDR2 SMNVEV (reference sequence). The ends lost 4 bases at V and 6 bases at J; junction bases unmatched: 10. CDR3 coding DNA: TGTGCCAGCAGTTCAAGACCGGGACAGGGAGCCGAGCAGTACTTC. Translating it yields CASSSRPGQGAEQYF.

V usage is TRBV11-2 and J usage is TRBJ1-2, with D perhaps matching TRBD1 (5 bases). This CDR3 contains 15 residues. The germline V gene has CDR1 SGHAT and CDR2 FQNNGV. Trimming pared 0 bases from V and 3 bases from J, leaving 11 bases between. DNA of the CDR3: TGTGCCAGCAGCTTAGACCGAAAGGGGTACTATGGCTACACCTTC. Protein: CASSLDRKGYYGYTF.

This clone was found once. This specimen includes other DNA sequences encoding the same CDR3. V and J are TRBV7-3 and TRBJ2-2, with D possibly TRBD2 on 6 matching bases. The germline V gene encodes CDR1 SGHTA and CDR2 FQGTGA. The germline V and J ends were trimmed by 5 bases and 4 bases, with 8 bases remaining between them. The CDR3 consists of 13 residues. The CDR3 DNA sequence: TGTGCCAGCAGCCCCGGGGGCACCGGGGAGCTGTTTTTT. This encodes CASSPGGTGELFF. Based on the CDR3 plus reference TRBV7-3 and TRBJ2-2, the full variable domain is GAGVSQTPSNKVTEKGKYVELRCDPISGHTALYWYRQSLGQGPEFLIYFQGTGAADDSGLPNDRFFAVRPEGSVSTLKIQRTERGDSAVYLCASSPGGTGELFFGEGSRLTVL.

The chain recombines TRBV10-3 with TRBJ2-7; a weak D match, TRBD1 (5 bases). This CDR3 comprises 15 residues. The V end was cut by 9 bases, the J end by 2 bases, with 20 bases between. CDR1 and CDR2 (germline): ENHRY, SYGVKD. This CDR3 is CAISWSTGLAYEQYF. CDR3 bases: TGTGCCATTTCTTGGTCTACAGGTTTGGCCTACGAGCAGTACTTC.

Concerning this clone: Mismatch with germline at one junction end may stem from a read error. The gene calls are TRBV5-8 and TRBJ1-2, with 8 bases identical to TRBD1. The germline V gene has CDR1 SGHTS and CDR2 YDEGEE. The CDR3 runs 11 residues. The CDR3 bases are TGTGCCAGCAGCCCGGGGACAGGCCCTAGGTTC. Residues: CASSPGTGPRF.

This chain uses TRBV19 with TRBJ2-6, with a possible D match to TRBD2 (5 bases). Germline V gene data show CDR1 as LNHDA and CDR2 as SQIVND (reference sequence). V lost 7 bases to trimming and J lost 2 bases, with 15 bases between them. The CDR3 covers 16 residues. The CDR3 protein is CASTEGTFTGANVLTF. The CDR3 region has the DNA TGTGCCAGTACCGAGGGAACATTTACTGGGGCCAACGTCCTGACTTTC.

The J gene is TRBJ2-3, the V gene TRBV19; TRBD2 matches at 9 bases. The CDR3 length is 19 residues. Losses at the gene ends were 3 bases for V and 3 bases for J; bases not matched to a gene: 16. Germline V lookup: CDR1 LNHDA, CDR2 SQIVND (reference sequence). The CDR3 loop is CASSIRREGRVGATDTQYF. The CDR3 bases are TGTGCCAGTAGTATTCGGCGGGAGGGCCGGGTTGGGGCGACAGATACGCAGTATTTT.

The chain couples TRBV28 to TRBJ1-3; unclear D gene. The germline V gene has CDR1 MDHEN and CDR2 SYDVKM. This CDR3 contains 13 residues. Trimming pared 5 bases from V and 0 bases from J, leaving 5 bases between. In DNA form, the CDR3 reads TGTGCCAGCAGTACAGACTCTGGAAACACCATATATTTT. It encodes CASSTDSGNTIYF.

The chain recombines TRBV12-5 with TRBJ2-5, with a tentative D call TRBD2 (5 bases). Germline CDR1 LGHNT, CDR2 FRNRAP. This CDR3 has 11 amino acids. V was pared by 6 bases and J by 9 bases, with 11 bases between. CDR3 residues: CASGLGEPQYF. The CDR3 nucleotides read TGTGCTAGTGGCCTCGGGGAGCCCCAGTACTTC. The whole variable domain, filled in from reference TRBV12-5 and TRBJ2-5, reads DARVTQTPRHKVTEMGQEVTMRCQPILGHNTVFWYRQTMMQGLELLAYFRNRAPLDDSGMPKDRFSAEMPDATLATLKIQPSEPRDSAVYFCASGLGEPQYFGPGTRLLVL.

This chain uses TRBV5-5 with TRBJ1-2; TRBD1 matches 9 bases. The ends lost 4 bases at V and 2 bases at J; junction bases unmatched: 3. Germline CDR1 SGHKS, CDR2 YYEKEE (reference sequence). The length of the CDR3 is 14 residues. CDR3 sequence reads: CASSTGQGNYGYTF. CDR3 DNA sequence: TGTGCCAGCAGCACCGGACAGGGGAACTATGGCTACACCTTC.

The rearrangement links TRBV28 to TRBJ2-1; D might be TRBD2 (6 bases). Germline-derived CDR1 and CDR2 are MDHEN and SYDVKM. V was cut by 3 bases and J by 4 bases, with 10 bases left in between. The CDR3 totals 14 residues. The CDR3 DNA is TGTGCCAGCAGTTTTCGAGCGGGTTACAATGAGCAGTTCTTC. Its protein product is CASSFRAGYNEQFF.

The chain couples TRBV19 to TRBJ2-4, with D possibly TRBD1 on 7 matching bases. Looked up from germline, CDR1 is LNHDA and CDR2 is SQIVND (reference sequence). V dropped 5 bases and J dropped 8 bases, with 22 bases sitting between them. The CDR3 totals 16 residues. CDR3 loop: CASSPPGAGGLDIQYF. The CDR3 coding sequence is TGTGCCAGTAGTCCCCCGGGGGCAGGGGGTTTGGACATTCAGTACTTC. Together with reference TRBV19 and TRBJ2-4, the CDR3 gives the full variable domain: DGGITQSPKYLFRKEGQNVTLSCEQNLNHDAMYWYRQDPGQGLRLIYYSQIVNDFQKGDIAEGYSVSREKKESFPLTVTSAQKNPTAFYLCASSPPGAGGLDIQYFGAGTRLSVL.

This chain joins TRBV10-2 and TRBJ2-1; D gene unclear. The CDR3 contains 15 residues. Trimming removed 4 bases from V and 5 bases from J, with 15 bases in between. Germline V lookup: CDR1 WSHSY, CDR2 SAAADI. The CDR3 DNA reads TGCGCCAGCAGTGCCTACAGCTACGTCCACAATGAGCAGTTCTTC. Translation: CASSAYSYVHNEQFF.

This chain links TRBV29-1 with TRBJ2-3; a weak D match, TRBD1 (6 bases). V lost 2 bases, J lost 0 bases, and 12 bases lay in between. The CDR3 totals 15 residues. Germline lookup yields CDR1 SQVTM and CDR2 ANQGSEA. Written as DNA, the CDR3 is TGCAGCGTTGAACCTCGGACAGCAAGCACAGATACGCAGTATTTT. Protein: CSVEPRTASTDTQYF.

This chain connects TRBV7-6 to TRBJ1-2; 9 bases align to TRBD1. Trimming at V came to 5 bases and at J to 8 bases, leaving 9 bases not matched to a gene. The CDR3 has 14 amino acids. CDR1 and CDR2 from the germline V gene are SGHVS and FNYEAQ. CDR3 nucleotide sequence: TGTGCCAGCAGCAACCTGGGACAGGGTAGGGGCTACACCTTC. Translated, it gives CASSNLGQGRGYTF.

The gene calls are TRBV4-2 and TRBJ1-3, with 7 nucleotides matching TRBD1. CDR1 LGHNA and CDR2 YNFKEQ come from the germline V gene. After removal of 0 bases from V and 0 bases from J, the junction contained 5 bases not matched to a gene. This CDR3 is built from 17 residues. CDR3: CASSQDLTGLSGNTIYF. In DNA, the CDR3 is TGTGCCAGCAGCCAAGATCTGACAGGGCTCTCTGGAAACACCATATATTTT.

This clone was found a few times. The J gene is TRBJ2-7, the V gene TRBV29-1; 7 bases agree with TRBD2. J was trimmed by 8 bases and V by 4 bases; bases with no gene match: 8. The germline gives CDR1 SQVTM, CDR2 ANQGSEA. CDR3 length: 12 amino acids. The CDR3 DNA follows: TGCAGCGTTGTCAGCGGGGCCTCGCAGCAGTACTTC. The encoded protein is CSVVSGASQQYF.

This chain uses TRBV10-3 with TRBJ2-7; no firm D call. CDR3 length: 15 residues. Trimming took off 2 bases at V and 2 bases at J, with 13 bases between the two ends. CDR1 is ENHRY, CDR2 SYGVKD, per germline. This CDR3 reads CAISEAVSPAYEQYF. Written as DNA, the CDR3 is TGTGCCATCAGTGAGGCGGTATCCCCAGCCTACGAGCAGTACTTC.

This chain links TRBV6-5 with TRBJ1-5; weak D call: TRBD1 (6 bases). Germline V gives CDR1 MNHEY, CDR2 SVGAGI. The CDR3 has 12 residues. The germline V and J ends were trimmed by 11 bases and 3 bases, with 11 bases remaining between them. The CDR3 DNA reads TGTGCCTCGGGGGGGCCCAATCAGCCCCAGCATTTT. As protein: CASGGPNQPQHF.

The chain uses TRBV4-1 and TRBJ2-5; TRBD1 matches 9 bases. The CDR3 runs 18 residues. The germline CDR1 and CDR2 sequences are MGHRA and YSYEKL. V was pared by 3 bases and J by 5 bases, with 16 bases of the junction left unmatched. The CDR3 region has the DNA TGCGCCAGCAGCCACAATCTCTCACCCGGGACAGGGAAGGAGACCCAGTACTTC. It codes for CASSHNLSPGTGKETQYF.

The genes are TRBV6-5 and TRBJ2-1; D might be TRBD2 (5 bases). V lost 1 base and J lost 8, with 18 bases in between. Germline V lookup: CDR1 MNHEY, CDR2 SVGAGI. The CDR3 is 16 residues long. CDR3 coding DNA: TGTGCCAGCAGTTACTACTCTCGGCGGGTAGGCGATGAGCAGTTCTTC. It is translated as CASSYYSRRVGDEQFF.

V gene TRBV9 combines with J gene TRBJ1-5, with 8 bases aligning to TRBD1. The junction had 2 bases not matched to a gene; V was cut back by 2 bases and J by 4 bases. This CDR3 is 14 amino acids long. Germline lookup yields CDR1 SGDLS and CDR2 YYNGEE. DNA for the CDR3: TGTGCCAGCAGCGTGACAGGGGAGAATCAGCCCCAGCATTTT. Its translation: CASSVTGENQPQHF.

The chain combines TRBV6-5 with TRBJ1-2; no firm D call. V was pared by 2 bases and J by 9 bases, with 13 bases between. The CDR3 totals 13 residues. From germline, CDR1 is MNHEY and CDR2 SVGAGI. The CDR3 loop is CASSYRDTLSYTF. For the CDR3, the DNA is TGTGCCAGCAGTTACCGAGACACCCTGAGCTACACCTTC.

Only one count was recorded for this clone. The chain is built from TRBV2 and TRBJ1-5, with TRBD1 identical over 8 bases. J gave up 5 bases and V 7 bases, and 7 bases lay outside the gene matches. Germline CDR1 SNHLY, CDR2 FYNNEI. This CDR3 has 14 residues. CDR3 residues: CASTREGQDQPQHF. The CDR3 coding sequence is TGTGCCAGCACCCGCGAGGGACAGGATCAGCCCCAGCATTTT.

The chain has TRBV7-9 and TRBJ2-1; 14 bases line up with TRBD2. This CDR3 contains 15 residues. CDR1 is SEHNR and CDR2 is FQNEAQ in the germline V gene (reference sequence). The ends lost 5 bases at V and 12 bases at J; junction bases unmatched: 9. Here the CDR3 reads CASSTGLAGVRGQFF. In DNA, the CDR3 is TGTGCCAGCAGCACGGGACTAGCGGGGGTCAGGGGGCAGTTCTTC.

This clone has a handful of counts. The V and J genes are TRBV12-5 and TRBJ2-1; 7 bases fit TRBD2. V gave up 7 bases and J gave up 5 bases; unmatched junction bases: 5. The CDR3 totals 13 residues. Germline V gene data show CDR1 as LGHNT and CDR2 as FRNRAP. The CDR3 nucleotides read TGTGCTAGTGTATCCGGGACTAACAATGAGCAGTTCTTC. Its translation is CASVSGTNNEQFF.

This clone showed up just a few times. This rearrangement joins TRBV15 to TRBJ2-7; 11 bases align to TRBD1. V shed 5 bases and J 2 bases; nucleotides not matched to a gene: 2. Germline CDR1 reads LNHNV; CDR2 reads YYDKDF (reference sequence). This CDR3 has 14 amino acids. The CDR3 loop reads CATSLDRGPYEQYF. CDR3 sequence (DNA): TGTGCCACCAGCCTGGACAGGGGGCCCTACGAGCAGTACTTC.